The next 26 T cell receptor beta chains were all read from a single sample in a study of CD8 T cells in Susac syndrome. Reverse transcription of 0.5 to 1 ug RNA was performed with random hexamers. TCRdb analysed the immunoSEQ multiplex PCR reads with MiXCR anew, one entry per CDR3 protein. The sample yields hundreds of thousands of distinct CDR3 sequences, roughly 85% seen once. The sample was CD8+ T cells from PBMCs. The source of these receptors is a human donor with multiple sclerosis.

This chain connects TRBV4-1 to TRBJ2-1; 7 bases map to TRBD1. The CDR3 length is 14 residues. The V segment lost 2 bases and the J segment 5 bases; nucleotides outside the gene matches: 3. Germline assignment: CDR1 MGHRA and CDR2 YSYEKL. CDR3 bases: TGCGCCAGCAGCCAATCAGGGACAGACAATGAGCAGTTCTTC. This sequence encodes CASSQSGTDNEQFF.

This clonotype was seen a few times. The chain links TRBV6-2 or TRBV6-3 to TRBJ2-5, with 13 positions matching TRBD2. The J segment lost 4 bases and the V segment lost 5 bases, leaving 13 bases of the junction unmatched. This CDR3 is built from 18 residues. Per germline, CDR1 MNHEY and CDR2 SVGEGT. The chain's CDR3 is CASSPPGLAGAEGETQYF. The CDR3 DNA reads TGTGCCAGCAGTCCCCCAGGACTAGCGGGGGCCGAAGGAGAGACCCAGTACTTC.

The genes are TRBV12-5 and TRBJ1-5; D call uncertain. The CDR3 is made up of 11 amino acids. Germline CDR1 and CDR2: LGHNT and FRNRAP. V was cut by 0 bases and J by 10 bases, with 4 bases left in between. This CDR3 is CASGLVAPQHF. The CDR3 nucleotides read TGTGCTAGTGGTTTGGTCGCTCCCCAGCATTTT.

In its sample, this clonotype was seen once. The V call is TRBV3-1, the J call TRBJ2-7; no clear D gene. CDR3 size: 15 residues. V shed 3 bases and J shed 2 bases, with 14 bases lying between them. Germline loops: CDR1 LGHDT, CDR2 YNNKEL (reference sequence). The CDR3 loop reads CASSQTRHRTYEQYF. CDR3 sequence (DNA): TGTGCCAGCAGCCAGACAAGGCACAGAACCTACGAGCAGTACTTC.

This clonotype was recorded only once. The gene calls are TRBV5-1 and TRBJ2-7, with 8 nucleotides matching TRBD2. The V and J ends lost 7 bases and 5 bases, in that order; junction bases with no gene match: 14. Germline assignment: CDR1 SGHRS and CDR2 YFSETQ. This CDR3 has 15 residues. The CDR3 region has the DNA TGCGCCAGCTCCCTCGGGACGGGAGGGGTCGACGAGCAGTACTTC. This sequence encodes CASSLGTGGVDEQYF.

The chain carries TRBV29-1 and TRBJ2-2; perhaps D is TRBD1 or TRBD2 (5 bases each). Germline V gene lookup returns CDR1 SQVTM and CDR2 ANQGSEA. The CDR3 has 14 residues. V was trimmed by 5 bases and J by 2 bases, leaving 12 bases between them. The CDR3 spells CSVPGTDNTGELFF. CDR3 bases: TGCAGCGTTCCCGGGACGGACAACACCGGGGAGCTGTTTTTT.

V and J are TRBV7-9 and TRBJ2-1, with TRBD2 matching 8 bases. Trimming removed 0 bases from V and 7 bases from J; junction bases left unmatched: 8. The CDR3 has 16 amino acids. From germline, CDR1 is SEHNR and CDR2 FQNEAQ (reference sequence). The CDR3 DNA sequence: TGTGCCAGCAGCTTAGCGCCGCGGGGGGCAAGGAATGAGCAGTTCTTC. This encodes CASSLAPRGARNEQFF.

V and J are TRBV28 and TRBJ2-2; TRBD2 agrees at 8 bases. Trimming at V came to 6 bases and at J to 0 bases, leaving 15 bases not matched to a gene. Germline-derived CDR1 and CDR2 are MDHEN and SYDVKM. The CDR3 is made up of 19 amino acids. This chain's CDR3 is CASSLWGTRSLANTGELFF. The DNA of the CDR3 is TGTGCCAGCAGCCTTTGGGGGACTAGATCCCTAGCGAACACCGGGGAGCTGTTTTTT.

The chain uses TRBV5-6 and TRBJ1-1; the D gene is possibly TRBD1 (5 bases). Germline V lookup: CDR1 SGHDT, CDR2 YYEEEE. The germline V and J ends were trimmed by 3 bases and 0 bases, with 6 bases remaining between them. This CDR3 has 13 residues. This CDR3 reads CASSWDLNTEAFF. CDR3 bases: TGTGCCAGCAGCTGGGACCTGAACACTGAAGCTTTCTTT.

This chain uses TRBV25-1 with TRBJ2-3; unclear D gene. The CDR3 contains 12 residues. Germline lookup yields CDR1 MGHDK and CDR2 SYGVNS. V gave up 1 base and J gave up 6 bases, with 5 bases separating them. The CDR3 loop reads CASSEFLDTQYF. The CDR3 nucleotides are TGTGCCAGCAGTGAATTCTTGGATACGCAGTATTTT.

The rearrangement links TRBV5-1 to TRBJ1-5; tentatively, D is TRBD1 (6 bases). This CDR3 is 14 amino acids long. Germline V lookup: CDR1 SGHRS, CDR2 YFSETQ. V lost 0 bases and J 7 bases, leaving 11 bases between the germline ends. For the CDR3, the DNA is TGCGCCAGCAGCTTGGGAACAGGGTGGCAGCCCCAGCATTTT. Amino acid sequence: CASSLGTGWQPQHF.

The V call is TRBV6-5, the J call TRBJ2-2, with 7 positions matching TRBD2. Unmatched junction bases numbered 12, after V lost 1 base and J lost 7 bases. Germline lookup yields CDR1 MNHEY and CDR2 SVGAGI. The CDR3 sequence is 17 residues long. The CDR3 loop is CASSYLIGGGPNGELFF. The CDR3 DNA reads as TGTGCCAGCAGTTACTTGATCGGGGGAGGGCCTAACGGGGAGCTGTTTTTT.

The chain carries TRBV7-9 and TRBJ2-5, with 8 positions matching TRBD2. This CDR3 spans 16 amino acids. Germline V gene lookup returns CDR1 SEHNR and CDR2 FQNEAQ (reference sequence). V lost 5 bases to trimming and J lost 1 base; unmatched junction nucleotides: 9. CDR3 DNA: TGTGCCAGCAGCCCCACGGGGACTAGTACCCAAGAGACCCAGTACTTC. Amino acids: CASSPTGTSTQETQYF.

J is TRBJ1-3 and V is TRBV12-3 or TRBV12-4, with D unclear. The CDR3 runs to 11 residues. Trimming took 6 bases from V and 8 from J, leaving 8 bases between them. The CDR3 loop reads CASSPADTIYF. The CDR3 DNA follows: TGTGCCAGCAGCCCCGCGGACACCATATATTTT.

This clonotype has more than one count but fewer than ten. The rearrangement joins TRBV10-3 to TRBJ2-7; no reliable D call. Germline-derived CDR1 and CDR2 are ENHRY and SYGVKD. V was shortened by 4 bases and J by 3 bases, with 7 bases between the two germline ends. CDR3 size: 12 residues. The CDR3 sequence: CAISADSYEQYF. The CDR3 coding sequence is TGTGCCATCAGTGCGGATAGCTACGAGCAGTACTTC.

The CDR3 loop reads CASSVRSDGFMNTEAFF. The CDR3 DNA sequence: TGTGCCAGCAGTGTTAGAAGTGACGGATTCATGAACACTGAAGCTTTCTTT. The chain recombines TRBV2 with TRBJ1-1; no reliable D call. The germline V and J ends were trimmed by 4 bases and 0 bases, with 18 bases remaining between them. Germline V gene data show CDR1 as SNHLY and CDR2 as FYNNEI. There are 17 residues in the CDR3.

The chain uses TRBV20-1 and TRBJ1-1; D is uncertain. CDR3 length: 10 amino acids. The germline gives CDR1 DFQATT, CDR2 SNEGSKA (reference sequence). The V and J ends lost 5 bases and 11 bases respectively, with 12 bases between them. Here the CDR3 reads CSALLDGAFF. CDR3 sequence (DNA): TGCAGTGCTTTGCTCGATGGGGCTTTCTTT.

Only a few counts were recorded for this clonotype. This sequence joins TRBV6-5 and TRBJ1-5; the match to TRBD1 covers 7 bases. V gave up 3 bases and J gave up 2 bases; unmatched junction bases: 4. The CDR3 has 15 amino acids. CDR1 and CDR2 (germline): MNHEY, SVGAGI. CDR3 sequence reads: CASSYLDRGNQPQHF. In nucleotides, the CDR3 is TGTGCCAGCAGTTATCTCGACAGGGGCAATCAGCCCCAGCATTTT.

The rearrangement joins TRBV29-1 to TRBJ1-2; 9 bases line up with TRBD1. The trim removed 1 base at V and 3 bases at J, leaving 3 bases unmatched. Germline V CDR1 and CDR2: SQVTM, ANQGSEA. CDR3 length equals 14 residues. In DNA, the CDR3 is TGCAGCGTTGAAGGGGACAGGGTGGACTATGGCTACACCTTC. Residues: CSVEGDRVDYGYTF.

This sequence joins TRBV7-8 and TRBJ2-1; either TRBD1 or TRBD2 may fit D (5 bases each). V gave up 5 bases and J gave up 6 bases, with 14 bases separating them. CDR1 is SGHVS, CDR2 FQNEAQ, per germline. This CDR3 has 14 amino acids. The CDR3 is CASSPPMRGNEQFF. The CDR3 bases are TGTGCCAGCAGCCCCCCGATGAGGGGCAATGAGCAGTTCTTC.

The chain uses TRBV15 and TRBJ2-1; no reliable D call. Germline values: CDR1 LNHNV, CDR2 YYDKDF (reference sequence). The length of the CDR3 is 15 residues. V lost 0 bases and J lost 0, with 6 bases in between. The CDR3 is CATSREQNSYNEQFF. In DNA form, the CDR3 reads TGTGCCACCAGCAGAGAGCAGAACTCCTACAATGAGCAGTTCTTC.

This clonotype was observed a single time. V gene TRBV12-3 or TRBV12-4 combines with J gene TRBJ1-1, with D tentatively TRBD1 (6 bases). The CDR3 covers 12 residues. The ends were cut back, 4 bases at V and 4 bases at J, with 7 bases in the middle. DNA for the CDR3: TGTGCCAGCAGTTGGGGGGCCACTGAAGCTTTCTTT. It is translated as CASSWGATEAFF.

V gene TRBV7-9 combines with J gene TRBJ1-4, with unresolved D. The CDR3 has 16 amino acids. Per germline, CDR1 SEHNR and CDR2 FQNEAQ (reference sequence). The V end was cut by 4 bases, the J end by 0 bases, with 12 bases between. The chain's CDR3 is CASSSNPGTTNEKLFF. The DNA for the CDR3 is TGTGCCAGCAGCTCGAACCCCGGGACAACTAATGAAAAACTGTTTTTT. The full variable domain, rest sourced from reference TRBV7-9 and TRBJ1-4, is DTGVSQNPRHKITKRGQNVTFRCDPISEHNRLYWYRQTLGQGPEFLTYFQNEAQLEKSRLLSDRFSAERPKGSFSTLEIQRTEQGDSAMYLCASSSNPGTTNEKLFFGSGTQLSVL.

The V call is TRBV6-1, the J call TRBJ2-1; D gene unclear. Germline assignment: CDR1 MNHNS and CDR2 SASEGT. The CDR3 is 12 residues long. The V and J ends lost 2 bases and 9 bases respectively, with 8 bases between them. CDR3 coding DNA: TGTGCCAGCAGTGAAATCGGTGCTGAGCAGTTCTTC. Translating gives CASSEIGAEQFF.

The chain links TRBV29-1 to TRBJ2-3, with a tentative D call TRBD2 (6 bases). The CDR3 is 15 amino acids. CDR1 and CDR2 (germline): SQVTM, ANQGSEA. Trimming removed 3 bases from V and 2 bases from J, with 15 bases in between. CDR3 DNA sequence: TGCAGCGTTGAGGGCGGGACGGCAAACACAGATACGCAGTATTTT. This gives the protein CSVEGGTANTDTQYF.

CDR3 region: CASRPLYSNQPQHF. CDR3 nucleotide sequence: TGTGCCAGCCGCCCTCTTTATAGCAATCAGCCCCAGCATTTT. The V and J genes are TRBV27 and TRBJ1-5; unclear D gene. Germline V CDR1 and CDR2: MNHEY, SMNVEV (reference sequence). The CDR3 runs 14 residues. Between the trimmed V and J ends, which lost 8 bases and 0 bases, there was a span of 11 bases.